Listed below are T cell receptor beta chains from one sample, sequenced in a study of T cell changes during pregnancy in multiple sclerosis. Generated by immunoSEQ multiplex PCR, the TCRdb table keeps only in-frame clones and is missing some. The repertoire includes 78,000 or so clones, around nine tenths of them detected once, and 0.43% sits in the top ten. This material consisted of CD4+ T cells from peripheral blood mononuclear cells, taken before pregnancy. The receptors come from a female donor with multiple sclerosis, enrolled in a pregnancy study. The CDR3 runs from the conserved cysteine through the conserved F or W. Each record gives: J gene, clone size, V gene, D gene, CDR3 protein, CDR3 DNA. The D gene is left open where the match is weak. For some rows the clone size is stated as once, few or many, or as a class when expanded; others skip it.

j_call: TRBJ2-7; clone_size: NA; v_call: TRBV9; d_call: NA; cdr3_aa: CASSARSTASSYEQYF; cdr3_nt: TGTGCCAGCAGCGCCAGATCGACGGCTAGCTCCTACGAGCAGTACTTC
j_call: TRBJ2-7; clone_size: NA; v_call: TRBV18; d_call: TRBD2; cdr3_aa: CASSPLGLAVAGNEQYF; cdr3_nt: TGTGCCAGCTCACCATTGGGACTAGCGGTAGCGGGGAACGAGCAGTACTTC
j_call: TRBJ2-3; clone_size: NA; v_call: TRBV5-4; d_call: NA; cdr3_aa: CASSLLADSTDTQYF; cdr3_nt: TGTGCCAGCAGCTTACTAGCAGACAGCACAGATACGCAGTATTTT
j_call: TRBJ2-7; clone_size: NA; v_call: TRBV10-3; d_call: NA; cdr3_aa: CAISESGNREREQYF; cdr3_nt: TGTGCCATCAGTGAGTCCGGGAACAGGGAACGCGAGCAGTACTTC
j_call: TRBJ1-6; clone_size: NA; v_call: TRBV9; d_call: NA; cdr3_aa: CASSVAGERPSPLHF; cdr3_nt: TGTGCCAGCAGCGTAGCAGGGGAAAGACCTTCACCCCTCCACTTT
j_call: TRBJ1-4; clone_size: NA; v_call: TRBV19; d_call: TRBD1; cdr3_aa: CASSPADRVREEKLFF; cdr3_nt: TGTGCCAGTAGTCCGGCGGACAGGGTCAGGGAGGAAAAACTGTTTTTT
j_call: TRBJ1-1; clone_size: NA; v_call: TRBV7-3; d_call: NA; cdr3_aa: CASSWTEGSEAFF; cdr3_nt: TGTGCCAGCAGCTGGACGGAGGGTTCTGAAGCTTTCTTT
j_call: TRBJ2-1; clone_size: NA; v_call: TRBV4-2; d_call: TRBD2; cdr3_aa: CASSQASTTGLSGSSYNEQFF; cdr3_nt: TGTGCCAGCAGCCAAGCCTCCACGACGGGGCTTAGCGGGAGCTCCTACAATGAGCAGTTCTTC
j_call: TRBJ2-1; clone_size: NA; v_call: TRBV19; d_call: TRBD2; cdr3_aa: CASSITPTSGVYNEQFF; cdr3_nt: TGTGCCAGTAGTATCACCCCGACTAGCGGAGTCTACAATGAGCAGTTCTTC
j_call: TRBJ2-3; clone_size: NA; v_call: TRBV28; d_call: NA; cdr3_aa: CASSFLASADTQYF; cdr3_nt: TGTGCCAGCAGTTTTCTAGCAAGTGCAGATACGCAGTATTTT
j_call: TRBJ1-5; clone_size: NA; v_call: TRBV18; d_call: NA; cdr3_aa: CASSPSQGGPPQHF; cdr3_nt: TGTGCCAGCTCACCCTCACAGGGTGGCCCGCCCCAGCATTTT
j_call: TRBJ2-6; clone_size: NA; v_call: TRBV2; d_call: TRBD1; cdr3_aa: CASDTGEVTGANVLTF; cdr3_nt: TGTGCCAGCGATACAGGGGAAGTCACTGGGGCCAACGTCCTGACTTTC
j_call: TRBJ2-4; clone_size: NA; v_call: TRBV12-5; d_call: NA; cdr3_aa: CASGLVGGGNIQYF; cdr3_nt: TGTGCTAGTGGTTTGGTAGGGGGGGGGAACATTCAGTACTTC
j_call: TRBJ2-2; clone_size: NA; v_call: TRBV27; d_call: NA; cdr3_aa: CASSTHPGLNTGELFF; cdr3_nt: TGTGCCAGCAGTACTCACCCGGGACTCAACACCGGGGAGCTGTTTTTT
j_call: TRBJ2-1; clone_size: once; v_call: TRBV9; d_call: TRBD2; cdr3_aa: CASSATSGTYNEQFF; cdr3_nt: TGTGCCAGCAGCGCGACTAGCGGTACCTACAATGAGCAGTTCTTC
j_call: TRBJ1-2; clone_size: once; v_call: TRBV2; d_call: NA; cdr3_aa: CASSGITLRENYGYTF; cdr3_nt: TGTGCCAGCAGTGGTATCACACTCAGGGAAAACTATGGCTACACCTTC
j_call: TRBJ2-5; clone_size: NA; v_call: TRBV7-3; d_call: TRBD1; cdr3_aa: CASSDRGRAEETQYF; cdr3_nt: TGTGCCAGCAGCGACAGGGGGCGCGCGGAAGAGACCCAGTACTTC
j_call: TRBJ2-2; clone_size: NA; v_call: TRBV29-1; d_call: TRBD1; cdr3_aa: CSVVSGQGNTGELFF; cdr3_nt: TGCAGCGTTGTGTCGGGACAGGGTAACACCGGGGAGCTGTTTTTT
j_call: TRBJ1-6; clone_size: NA; v_call: TRBV6-6; d_call: NA; cdr3_aa: CASSYGGPNSPLHF; cdr3_nt: TGTGCCAGCAGTTACGGGGGCCCGAATTCACCCCTCCACTTT
j_call: TRBJ1-2; clone_size: NA; v_call: TRBV4-1; d_call: TRBD1; cdr3_aa: CASSQPGTGIGYTF; cdr3_nt: TGCGCCAGCAGCCAACCGGGGACAGGGATTGGCTACACCTTC
j_call: TRBJ2-1; clone_size: NA; v_call: TRBV9; d_call: TRBD2; cdr3_aa: CASSAGLAGVINEQFF; cdr3_nt: TGTGCCAGCAGCGCCGGACTAGCGGGGGTTATTAATGAGCAGTTCTTC
j_call: TRBJ2-1; clone_size: NA; v_call: TRBV11-3; d_call: TRBD2; cdr3_aa: CASSSNPAGNEQFF; cdr3_nt: TGTGCCAGCAGTTCCAACCCAGCGGGGAATGAGCAGTTCTTC
j_call: TRBJ2-5; clone_size: NA; v_call: TRBV11-3; d_call: NA; cdr3_aa: CASSPRAVAQETQYF; cdr3_nt: TGTGCCAGCAGCCCGAGAGCGGTGGCGCAAGAGACCCAGTACTTC
j_call: TRBJ1-1; clone_size: NA; v_call: TRBV6-1; d_call: NA; cdr3_aa: CASSELTGVNTEAFF; cdr3_nt: TGTGCCAGCAGTGAACTGACAGGAGTGAACACTGAAGCTTTCTTT
j_call: TRBJ2-5; clone_size: NA; v_call: TRBV30; d_call: TRBD2; cdr3_aa: CAWSPQREGSRETQYF; cdr3_nt: TGTGCCTGGAGCCCTCAGCGGGAGGGGTCCCGGGAGACCCAGTACTTC
j_call: TRBJ1-1; clone_size: NA; v_call: TRBV19; d_call: TRBD1; cdr3_aa: CASRDRGTTEAFF; cdr3_nt: TGTGCCAGTAGGGACAGGGGAACTACTGAAGCTTTCTTT
j_call: TRBJ2-7; clone_size: NA; v_call: TRBV15; d_call: NA; cdr3_aa: CATSRVVTGRRYF; cdr3_nt: TGTGCCACCAGCAGAGTAGTAACAGGGCGGCGGTACTTC
j_call: TRBJ1-2; clone_size: NA; v_call: TRBV19; d_call: TRBD1; cdr3_aa: CASSIGRVRQGAYGYTF; cdr3_nt: TGTGCCAGTAGTATTGGGAGGGTCCGACAGGGGGCCTATGGCTACACCTTC
j_call: TRBJ2-7; clone_size: NA; v_call: TRBV6-1; d_call: NA; cdr3_aa: CASSIPGRSYEQYF; cdr3_nt: TGTGCCAGCAGTATCCCAGGCAGATCCTACGAGCAGTACTTC
j_call: TRBJ1-1; clone_size: NA; v_call: TRBV11-2; d_call: NA; cdr3_aa: CASSLDGGGTGGKAFF; cdr3_nt: TGTGCCAGCAGCTTAGACGGGGGGGGCACCGGCGGAAAAGCTTTCTTT
j_call: TRBJ1-6; clone_size: NA; v_call: TRBV7-2; d_call: NA; cdr3_aa: CASSFDSQGRNSPLHF; cdr3_nt: TGTGCCAGCAGCTTTGACTCGCAGGGGCGGAATTCACCCCTCCACTTT
j_call: TRBJ1-6; clone_size: NA; v_call: TRBV15; d_call: NA; cdr3_aa: CATSRSIRAYSYNSPLHF; cdr3_nt: TGTGCCACCAGCAGATCAATCAGGGCTTACTCCTATAATTCACCCCTCCACTTT
j_call: TRBJ2-1; clone_size: NA; v_call: TRBV10-3; d_call: TRBD1; cdr3_aa: CAINLSRTGSSVNLFF; cdr3_nt: TGTGCCATCAATCTATCCAGGACAGGGTCCTCTGTAAATTTGTTCTTC
j_call: TRBJ2-3; clone_size: NA; v_call: TRBV6-6; d_call: NA; cdr3_aa: CASATQDTQYF; cdr3_nt: TGTGCCAGCGCTACCCAAGATACGCAGTATTTT
j_call: TRBJ1-1; clone_size: NA; v_call: TRBV15; d_call: NA; cdr3_aa: CATSRDYTEVTDYNTEAFF; cdr3_nt: TGTGCCACCAGCAGAGATTATACAGAGGTGACAGATTATAACACTGAAGCTTTCTTT
j_call: TRBJ1-2; clone_size: NA; v_call: TRBV6-1; d_call: TRBD1; cdr3_aa: CASSEGPGQGANYGYTF; cdr3_nt: TGTGCCAGCAGTGAAGGCCCGGGACAGGGAGCTAACTATGGCTACACCTTC
j_call: TRBJ2-5; clone_size: NA; v_call: TRBV6-5; d_call: TRBD2; cdr3_aa: CASRESSGGLETQYF; cdr3_nt: TGTGCCAGCAGGGAATCTAGCGGGGGATTGGAGACCCAGTACTTC
j_call: TRBJ2-7; clone_size: NA; v_call: TRBV20-1; d_call: NA; cdr3_aa: CSAPGTYEQYF; cdr3_nt: TGCAGTGCTCCAGGCACCTACGAGCAGTACTTC
j_call: TRBJ1-1; clone_size: NA; v_call: TRBV29-1; d_call: NA; cdr3_aa: CSVRHRLLNTEAFF; cdr3_nt: TGCAGCGTTCGTCATCGACTCCTTAACACTGAAGCTTTCTTT
j_call: TRBJ2-5; clone_size: NA; v_call: TRBV5-1; d_call: TRBD2; cdr3_aa: CASSSGDTGSGFQETQYF; cdr3_nt: TGCGCCAGCAGCAGCGGGGATACGGGATCGGGGTTTCAAGAGACCCAGTACTTC
j_call: TRBJ1-1; clone_size: NA; v_call: TRBV6-1; d_call: TRBD1; cdr3_aa: CASTGQARPEAFF; cdr3_nt: TGTGCCAGCACGGGACAGGCGCGCCCTGAAGCTTTCTTT